The 11 T cell receptor beta chains below all came from one sample that was sequenced in a study of human T cells and chemical hapten exposure. Time point in this sample: patch test 2, 6 weeks after DPC sensitization. The sample's treatment: therapeutic diphenylcyclopropenone sensitization with weekly scalp DPC. Researchers extracted total RNA from unfractionated whole blood. TCRdb used MiXCR to reprocess the RACE reads, holding one entry per CDR3 protein. Here the sample spans about 42,000 distinct CDR3 sequences, roughly 9% being singletons. Here the sequenced sample was whole blood, taken in connection with sensitization to the hapten diphenylcyclopropenone (DPC). The source is a woman in her twenties or thirties with alopecia areata. Some clones in this sample may be carry-over from other donors' samples.

This clonotype was recorded at least ten times. The rearrangement joins TRBV19 to TRBJ2-3; 11 bases agree with TRBD2. Germline CDR1 reads LNHDA; CDR2 reads SQIVND (reference sequence). This CDR3 has 18 amino acids. With V trimmed by 5 bases and J by 0 bases, 10 bases remained unmatched. Here the CDR3 reads CASSGTSGGHPSTDTQYF. The CDR3 DNA is TGTGCCAGTAGTGGTACTAGCGGGGGCCACCCTAGCACAGATACGCAGTATTTT.

The chain couples TRBV20-1 to TRBJ1-1; maybe TRBD1 (5 bases). V lost 5 bases, J lost 0 bases, and 10 bases lay in between. The CDR3 has 13 amino acids. Germline V gene lookup returns CDR1 DFQATT and CDR2 SNEGSKA (reference sequence). In DNA form, the CDR3 reads TGCAGTGCTTTAGGGGTTATGAACACTGAAGCTTTCTTT. As protein: CSALGVMNTEAFF.

This clonotype was seen at least ten times. This chain joins TRBV5-5 and TRBJ1-2; unclear D gene. CDR1 and CDR2 (germline): SGHKS, YYEKEE (reference sequence). Trimming left V 1 base short and J 2 bases short, with 6 bases between. This CDR3 has 13 residues. The chain's CDR3 is CASSLWQNYGYTF. The CDR3 DNA reads TGTGCCAGCAGCTTGTGGCAGAACTATGGCTACACCTTC. Supplemented by reference TRBV5-5 and TRBJ1-2, the full variable domain reads DAGVTQSPTHLIKTRGQQVTLRCSPISGHKSVSWYQQVLGQGPQFIFQYYEKEERGRGNFPDRFSARQFPNYSSELNVNALLLGDSALYLCASSLWQNYGYTFGSGTRLTVV.

There are many counts of this clonotype. This chain joins TRBV6-5 and TRBJ1-1; unclear D gene. Germline CDR1 reads MNHEY; CDR2 reads SVGAGI. V was shortened by 0 bases and J by 5 bases, with 10 bases between the two germline ends. The CDR3 consists of 14 residues. The CDR3 DNA reads TGTGCCAGCAGTTACTCTGCGGGTCGTACTGAAGCTTTCTTT. Translation gives CASSYSAGRTEAFF.

This clonotype has ten or more counts. The rearrangement links TRBV18 to TRBJ1-1; D might be TRBD1 (6 bases). The length of the CDR3 is 15 residues. V was pared by 3 bases and J by 2 bases, with 13 bases between. The germline gives CDR1 KGHSH, CDR2 LQKENI. CDR3 loop: CASSPRGPLNTEAFF. For the CDR3, the DNA is TGTGCCAGCTCACCCAGGGGACCCCTTAACACTGAAGCTTTCTTT.

This clonotype was counted at least ten times. This chain connects TRBV24-1 to TRBJ2-5; D call uncertain. The V end lost 3 bases, the J end lost 2 bases, and 21 bases lay between the germline ends. Germline V CDR1 and CDR2: KGHDR, SFDVKD. The CDR3 spans 18 residues. CDR3 loop: CATSDPGRRATRQETQYF. In DNA form, the CDR3 reads TGTGCCACCAGTGATCCCGGTCGCCGAGCTACGAGGCAAGAGACCCAGTACTTC.

This clonotype was detected ten times or more. The chain combines TRBV6-5 with TRBJ1-2; D is ambiguous. Germline CDR1 reads MNHEY; CDR2 reads SVGAGI. CDR3 size: 16 residues. The germline V and J ends were trimmed by 6 bases and 0 bases, with 17 bases remaining between them. CDR3 protein: CASSPSRGAANYGYTF. CDR3 nucleotide sequence: TGTGCCAGCAGCCCCTCCCGAGGAGCAGCTAACTATGGCTACACCTTC.

Many counts were recorded for this clonotype. This sequence joins TRBV15 and TRBJ2-2; no reliable D call. This CDR3 has 15 amino acids. Trimming took off 1 base at V and 1 base at J, with 7 bases between the two ends. Germline CDR1 is LNHNV and CDR2 is YYDKDF (reference sequence). CDR3 loop: CATSRGVENTGELFF. The CDR3 nucleotides are TGTGCCACCAGCAGAGGGGTAGAGAACACCGGGGAGCTGTTTTTT. Based on the CDR3 plus reference TRBV15 and TRBJ2-2, the full variable domain is DAMVIQNPRYQVTQFGKPVTLSCSQTLNHNVMYWYQQKSSQAPKLLFHYYDKDFNNEADTPDNFQSRRPNTSFCFLDIRSPGLGDTAMYLCATSRGVENTGELFFGEGSRLTVL.

The sample holds a few counts of this clonotype. V is TRBV7-2 and J is TRBJ2-5, with 14 bases matching TRBD2. The CDR3 length is 18 residues. V lost 7 bases to trimming and J lost 6 bases; unmatched junction nucleotides: 16. Germline assignment: CDR1 SGHTA and CDR2 FQGNSA. The CDR3 here is CASTHPGTSGGAIKTQYF. The CDR3 nucleotides are TGTGCCAGCACCCACCCCGGGACTAGCGGGGGCGCAATCAAGACCCAGTACTTC.

The chain combines TRBV29-1 with TRBJ1-1, with D tentatively TRBD1 (5 bases). CDR1 and CDR2 (germline): SQVTM, ANQGSEA. This CDR3 is built from 12 residues. V gave up 3 bases and J gave up 1 base, with 6 bases separating them. The CDR3 DNA sequence: TGCAGCGTTGACAGGGCGAACACTGAAGCTTTCTTT. This gives the protein CSVDRANTEAFF.

This chain links TRBV7-2 with TRBJ2-7; D gene ambiguous. This CDR3 spans 15 amino acids. Germline lookup yields CDR1 SGHTA and CDR2 FQGNSA. Trimming pared 5 bases from V and 5 bases from J, leaving 19 bases between. CDR3 sequence reads: CASSRTGPQDHEQYF. The CDR3 DNA follows: TGTGCCAGCAGCCGCACCGGGCCTCAGGACCACGAGCAGTACTTC. Based on the CDR3 plus reference TRBV7-2 and TRBJ2-7, the full variable domain is GAGVSQSPSNKVTEKGKDVELRCDPISGHTALYWYRQSLGQGLEFLIYFQGNSAPDKSGLPSDRFSAERTGGSVSTLTIQRTQQEDSAVYLCASSRTGPQDHEQYFGPGTRLTVT.